Following are 5 T cell receptor beta chains from one sample sequenced in a study of blood T cell repertoires in COVID-19 (dated by TCRdb to the early 2020s). The library was built by means of the immunoSEQ multiplex PCR assay. Imported from immuneACCESS, the table was reduced by TCRdb to in-frame sequences with V and J called. These copies leave out some clones; in studies compared against another copy, an unresolved V gene accounts for under half, and the cause of the remainder is not known. The sample table lists roughly 71,000 clones, around 78% of them with a count of one. The ten most abundant clones make up 15% to 20% of the sample. Sample: peripheral blood. These receptors were taken from an elderly woman with acute or convalescent COVID-19.

The rearrangement joins TRBV12-3 or TRBV12-4 to TRBJ1-2, with D hard to call. This CDR3 is built from 12 residues. Trimming pared 8 bases from V and 1 base from J, leaving 8 bases between. The CDR3 DNA reads as TGTGCCAGCTCGGGTTTTAACTATGGCTACACCTTC. Its translation: CASSGFNYGYTF.

The gene calls are TRBV10-3 and TRBJ2-7, with 8 bases aligning to TRBD1. Trimming removed 5 bases from V and 7 bases from J; junction bases left unmatched: 1. The CDR3 spans 11 residues. Germline lookup yields CDR1 ENHRY and CDR2 SYGVKD. CDR3 DNA: TGTGCCATCAGTAGGACAGGGGAGCAGTACTTC. It codes for CAISRTGEQYF.

The V call is TRBV6-5, the J call TRBJ1-1; D is perhaps TRBD1 (5 bases). This CDR3 spans 16 amino acids. V was trimmed by 1 base and J by 3 bases, leaving 15 bases between them. Germline V gene data show CDR1 as MNHEY and CDR2 as SVGAGI. The DNA of the CDR3 is TGTGCCAGCAGTTACTTTCCCACAGGCGGTGACACTGAAGCTTTCTTT. This gives the protein CASSYFPTGGDTEAFF.

V usage is TRBV14 and J usage is TRBJ2-1; 9 bases are shared with TRBD2. The CDR3 runs to 15 residues. Per germline, CDR1 SGHDN and CDR2 FVKESK. Trimming cost V 6 bases and J 0 bases; bases outside gene matches: 3. CDR3 amino acids: CASRQREASYNEQFF. For the CDR3, the DNA is TGTGCCAGCAGACAGCGGGAGGCCTCCTACAATGAGCAGTTCTTC.

This chain connects TRBV5-5 to TRBJ1-6; D is unresolved. V dropped 4 bases and J dropped 3 bases, with 5 bases sitting between them. Germline V CDR1 and CDR2: SGHKS, YYEKEE (reference sequence). The CDR3 contains 13 residues. Here the CDR3 DNA reads TGTGCCAGCAGCCCGTACTATAATTCACCCCTCCACTTT. Protein: CASSPYYNSPLHF.